The clone carrying this T cell receptor beta chain was counted only a few times. What it recognizes is unknown. Sorting was used to obtain naive CD8 T cells (CD8+CD4-CCR7+CD45RA+). Trimming removed 1 base from V and 4 bases from J; junction bases left unmatched: 14. The CDR3 has 17 residues. Looked up from germline, CDR1 is DFQATT and CDR2 is SNEGSKA (reference sequence). The data derive from a study of molecular identifiers for immune sequencing clone quantification. Study observations and caveats: Clones of above 20 RNA copies carried over 98% of effector molecules; in naive cells they carried under 1%. Reportedly, one cell's Jurkat TCR RNA was detected within 1,100,000 naive CD8 cells.

TCRdb reprocessed the PCR reads with MiXCR, giving one entry per CDR3 protein. The table shows under 800,000 distinct CDR3 sequences, with 25% occurring only once. V gene TRBV20-1 combines with J gene TRBJ2-7; TRBD2 agrees at 9 bases. This receptor was identified in a human donor in good health. Some libraries in this study had Jurkat cell RNA spiked in. The sample taken for sequencing was naive CD8+ T cells from blood, with Jurkat cell RNA spiked in. The subset here: FACS-sorted CD8+CD4-CCR7+CD45RA+ naive T cells. The CDR3 spells CSARVTWSSGSGYEQYF. The CDR3 DNA follows: TGCAGTGCTAGAGTGACATGGAGTAGCGGGAGCGGGTACGAGCAGTACTTC.